These 17 T cell receptor beta chains came from one sample sequenced in a study of OX40 agonist ivuxolimab in advanced cancers. The method was immunoSEQ multiplex PCR; TCRdb's version includes in-frame clones alone and lacks a portion of them. The data hold approximately 64,000 clones, with roughly 83% observed a single time. Sample: CD4+ or CD8+ T cells sorted from blood, taken in a trial of the OX40 agonist ivuxolimab. The receptors here all came from an adult with an advanced solid tumor such as melanoma, head and neck, liver or kidney cancer.

The CDR3 protein is CASSLAKGGGTDTQYF. The CDR3 nucleotides read TGTGCCAGCAGCTTAGCGAAGGGGGGCGGTACAGATACGCAGTATTTT. The chain has TRBV7-8 and TRBJ2-3; D possibly uses TRBD1 or TRBD2 (6 bases each). Trimming removed 0 bases at V and 3 bases at J, with 13 bases between. The CDR3 contains 16 residues. Germline V gene data show CDR1 as SGHVS and CDR2 as FQNEAQ.

The rearrangement links TRBV5-1 to TRBJ1-4, with D uncertain. Germline V gene lookup returns CDR1 SGHRS and CDR2 YFSETQ. Trimming took off 3 bases at V and 4 bases at J, with 10 bases between the two ends. The CDR3 extends over 14 amino acids. CDR3 DNA sequence: TGCGCCAGCAGCTGGGCATTTAATAATGAAAAACTGTTTTTT. Translation gives CASSWAFNNEKLFF.

The chain uses TRBV15 and TRBJ2-1; a weak D match, TRBD2 (6 bases). This CDR3 region has 14 residues. The V gene lost 5 bases and the J gene lost 8 bases, with 16 bases spanning the gap. Germline lookup yields CDR1 LNHNV and CDR2 YYDKDF (reference sequence). The CDR3 sequence: CATSSFLAMDEQFF. CDR3 sequence (DNA): TGTGCCACCAGCTCATTCCTAGCGATGGATGAGCAGTTCTTC.

The chain joins TRBV18 to TRBJ1-1, with unresolved D. Germline CDR1 and CDR2: KGHSH and LQKENI. V gave up 2 bases and J gave up 4 bases, with 5 bases separating them. The CDR3 sequence is 12 residues long. The CDR3 is CASSPGVTEAFF. CDR3 sequence (DNA): TGTGCCAGCTCACCAGGGGTCACTGAAGCTTTCTTT.

The gene calls are TRBV30 and TRBJ1-2; perhaps TRBD1 as D (5 bases). The CDR3 contains 12 residues. Per germline, CDR1 GTSNPN and CDR2 SVGIG (reference sequence). V lost 2 bases and J lost 7, with 11 bases in between. CDR3 bases: TGTGCCTGGAGTATGGTGGGACCTGGCTACACCTTC. Amino acids: CAWSMVGPGYTF.

The chain employs TRBV6-1 and TRBJ1-4; D unclear. CDR3 length: 12 residues. Between the trimmed V and J ends, which lost 5 bases and 4 bases, there was a span of 5 bases. Looked up from germline, CDR1 is MNHNS and CDR2 is SASEGT. Written as DNA, the CDR3 is TGTGCCAGCAGTAGACTTAATGAAAAACTGTTTTTT. It translates to CASSRLNEKLFF.

V gene TRBV7-2 combines with J gene TRBJ2-3; 8 positions match TRBD1. V shed 3 bases and J 13 bases; nucleotides not matched to a gene: 15. CDR3 length equals 15 residues. CDR1 SGHTA and CDR2 FQGNSA come from the germline V gene. CDR3 bases: TGTGCCAGCAGCTTCCTGACAGGGGAGGAGCAGTGGGAGTATTTT. This translates into CASSFLTGEEQWEYF.

This chain connects TRBV11-2 to TRBJ2-5; no definite D call. Germline-derived CDR1 and CDR2 are SGHAT and FQNNGV. The CDR3 runs to 16 residues. The V and J ends lost 5 bases and 1 base respectively, with 17 bases between them. Here the CDR3 DNA reads TGTGCCAGCAGCAGGAACCCCGGTACAGTCCAAGAGACCCAGTACTTC. It is translated as CASSRNPGTVQETQYF.

The V gene is TRBV2, the J gene TRBJ2-1; tentative D call: TRBD2 (5 bases). With 4 bases removed from V and 0 bases from J, the gap between germline ends came to 22 bases. The germline V gene encodes CDR1 SNHLY and CDR2 FYNNEI. CDR3 length: 19 amino acids. This CDR3 reads CASSGPKEPSSSSYNEQFF. The CDR3 DNA follows: TGTGCCAGCAGTGGGCCGAAAGAGCCTAGCTCTAGCTCCTACAATGAGCAGTTCTTC.

The chain links TRBV5-4 to TRBJ2-3, with 9 bases that match TRBD1. V lost 4 bases to trimming and J lost 4 bases; unmatched junction nucleotides: 10. The CDR3 covers 16 residues. CDR1 SGHNT and CDR2 YYREEE come from the germline V gene (reference sequence). This CDR3 is CASSRPGQGVSDTQYF. The DNA of the CDR3 is TGTGCCAGCAGCCGGCCGGGACAGGGAGTTTCAGATACGCAGTATTTT.

The chain couples TRBV19 to TRBJ1-5; 7 nucleotides align to TRBD1. Trimming cost V 5 bases and J 2 bases; bases outside gene matches: 9. There are 16 residues in the CDR3. CDR1 and CDR2 (germline): LNHDA, SQIVND (reference sequence). The CDR3 loop reads CASSDRQGQGNQPQHF. The CDR3 nucleotides are TGTGCCAGTAGTGACCGACAGGGTCAGGGCAATCAGCCCCAGCATTTT.

The V gene is TRBV11-2, the J gene TRBJ2-3; perhaps TRBD2 as D (6 bases). The V gene's germline CDR1 is SGHAT and CDR2 FQNNGV. V lost 5 bases and J 6 bases, leaving 15 bases between the germline ends. The CDR3 loop spans 14 amino acids. This CDR3 is CASSPPGSGDTQYF. The CDR3, as DNA: TGTGCCAGCAGCCCGCCAGGGAGCGGGGATACGCAGTATTTT.

The table lists this clone with a count of one. The V call is TRBV15, the J call TRBJ2-5, with a tentative D call TRBD1 (5 bases). Germline V lookup: CDR1 LNHNV, CDR2 YYDKDF (reference sequence). The CDR3 has 15 amino acids. The V gene lost 1 base and the J gene lost 2 bases, with 11 bases spanning the gap. The DNA of the CDR3 is TGTGCCACCAGCAGAGGATCAGCAGGGCAAGAGACCCAGTACTTC. Translation: CATSRGSAGQETQYF. The whole variable domain, filled in from reference TRBV15 and TRBJ2-5, reads DAMVIQNPRYQVTQFGKPVTLSCSQTLNHNVMYWYQQKSSQAPKLLFHYYDKDFNNEADTPDNFQSRRPNTSFCFLDIRSPGLGDTAMYLCATSRGSAGQETQYFGPGTRLLVL.

J is TRBJ2-3 and V is TRBV10-3; D gene unclear. The CDR3 runs to 14 residues. The V gene lost 2 bases and the J gene lost 3 bases, with 9 bases spanning the gap. CDR1 ENHRY and CDR2 SYGVKD come from the germline V gene. CDR3 sequence: CAISEDSVTDTQYF. Here the CDR3 DNA reads TGTGCCATCAGTGAGGATAGTGTGACAGATACGCAGTATTTT.

In its sample, this clone was seen a few times. The CDR3 loop reads CASSFGRGYGYTF. CDR3 coding DNA: TGTGCCAGCAGCTTCGGCAGGGGGTATGGCTACACCTTC. The rearrangement joins TRBV5-5 to TRBJ1-2; 7 bases map to TRBD1. The trim removed 2 bases at V and 5 bases at J, leaving 3 bases unmatched. The germline CDR1 and CDR2 sequences are SGHKS and YYEKEE (reference sequence). This CDR3 spans 13 amino acids.

The chain employs TRBV19 and TRBJ2-7; 7 nucleotides agree with TRBD2. CDR1 and CDR2 from the germline V gene are LNHDA and SQIVND (reference sequence). The CDR3 has 18 amino acids. J was trimmed by 7 bases and V by 2 bases; bases with no gene match: 20. The CDR3 region has the DNA TGTGCCAGTAGTATATTGGGGCCTTTTCATCCAGGCGGGAGTGAGCAGTACTTC. It codes for CASSILGPFHPGGSEQYF.

J is TRBJ2-1 and V is TRBV30, with unresolved D. The CDR3 consists of 13 residues. The ends were cut back, 5 bases at V and 9 bases at J, with 17 bases in the middle. Germline V lookup: CDR1 GTSNPN, CDR2 SVGIG (reference sequence). CDR3 nucleotide sequence: TGTGCCTGGCGTCTACCGGGTTGGGGTGAGCAGTTCTTC. Protein: CAWRLPGWGEQFF. Full variable domain (outside the CDR3, taken from reference TRBV30 and TRBJ2-1): SQTIHQWPATLVQPVGSPLSLECTVEGTSNPNLYWYRQAAGRGLQLLFYSVGIGQISSEVPQNLSASRPQDRQFILSSKKLLLSDSGFYLCAWRLPGWGEQFFGPGTRLTVL.